This is a list of T cell receptor beta chains from one sample in a study of radiotherapy plus CTLA-4 blockade in lung cancer. Clones were sequenced by immunoSEQ multiplex PCR, and TCRdb holds only the in-frame ones, with some missing. The sample holds 50,000 or so clones; roughly 76% are singletons and the top ten take around 8.3%. This sample comprised peripheral blood, obtained from a patient treated with radiotherapy plus ipilimumab. The receptors derive from a human donor with non-small cell lung cancer who had stable disease on radiotherapy plus ipilimumab. Each CDR3 is given with its conserved first and last residue. The order of the fields is D gene, J gene, clone size, V gene, CDR3 DNA, CDR3 protein. D genes are given only for firm matches. Clone size is given for some rows only: seen once, a few or many times, or a class if the clone is expanded.

D gene: TRBD1
J gene: TRBJ1-1
clone size: -
V gene: TRBV19
CDR3 DNA: TGTGCCATTGCGGACAGGGTTGAAGCTTTCTTT
CDR3 protein: CAIADRVEAFF

D gene: TRBD1
J gene: TRBJ2-5
clone size: -
V gene: TRBV16
CDR3 DNA: TGTGCCAGCAGCCAATCCCGACAGGGGGGAGAGACCCAGTACTTC
CDR3 protein: CASSQSRQGGETQYF

D gene: -
J gene: TRBJ2-7
clone size: -
V gene: TRBV27
CDR3 DNA: TGTGCCAGCACCCCGAGAGGCAGTAGCTCCTACGAGCAGTACTTC
CDR3 protein: CASTPRGSSSYEQYF

D gene: -
J gene: TRBJ1-2
clone size: -
V gene: TRBV18
CDR3 DNA: TGTGTCAGCTCACCGGACAGTTCGGATGGCTACACCTTC
CDR3 protein: CVSSPDSSDGYTF

D gene: -
J gene: TRBJ2-7
clone size: -
V gene: TRBV7-2
CDR3 DNA: TGTGCCAGCAGCTTATCCCTTTCCACCACAGGGCACGAGCAGTACTTC
CDR3 protein: CASSLSLSTTGHEQYF

D gene: -
J gene: TRBJ1-1
clone size: -
V gene: TRBV5-1
CDR3 DNA: TGCGCCAGCAGCTTCGGCCGATCCATACGAAGATTGAACACTGAAGCTTTCTTT
CDR3 protein: CASSFGRSIRRLNTEAFF

D gene: -
J gene: TRBJ1-6
clone size: -
V gene: TRBV19
CDR3 DNA: TGTGCCAGTAGTCCGGGGGCATCGGGTTCACCCCTCCACTTT
CDR3 protein: CASSPGASGSPLHF

D gene: TRBD1
J gene: TRBJ1-5
clone size: few
V gene: TRBV6-5
CDR3 DNA: TGTGCCAGCAGTTTAGGACAGGGTTTTCGTCAGCCCCAGCATTTT
CDR3 protein: CASSLGQGFRQPQHF

D gene: TRBD1
J gene: TRBJ1-2
clone size: -
V gene: TRBV5-4
CDR3 DNA: TGTGCCAGCAGCTTGGGGACAGGGGGCGCTTATGGCTACACCTTC
CDR3 protein: CASSLGTGGAYGYTF

D gene: -
J gene: TRBJ2-2
clone size: -
V gene: TRBV5-4
CDR3 DNA: TGTGCCAGCAGCCCAGCTAGCGCCGGGGAGCTGTTTTTT
CDR3 protein: CASSPASAGELFF

D gene: TRBD1
J gene: TRBJ2-7
clone size: few
V gene: TRBV5-4
CDR3 DNA: TGTGCCAGCAGCCCGGGACAGGGGATAACATACTACGAGCAGTACTTC
CDR3 protein: CASSPGQGITYYEQYF

D gene: -
J gene: TRBJ2-4
clone size: -
V gene: TRBV5-6
CDR3 DNA: TGTGCCAGCAGCTTGGCCGGGCTAGCCAAAAACATTCAGTACTTC
CDR3 protein: CASSLAGLAKNIQYF

D gene: -
J gene: TRBJ1-1
clone size: -
V gene: TRBV5-1
CDR3 DNA: TGCGCCAGCAGCTTGGGACAGTCGAACACTGAAGCTTTCTTT
CDR3 protein: CASSLGQSNTEAFF

D gene: -
J gene: TRBJ2-7
clone size: few
V gene: TRBV27
CDR3 DNA: TGTGCCAGCAGTTCATGGACAGATTACTCCTACGAGCAGTACTTC
CDR3 protein: CASSSWTDYSYEQYF

D gene: TRBD1
J gene: TRBJ1-1
clone size: -
V gene: TRBV5-1
CDR3 DNA: TGCGCCAGCAGCCCAGGACAGGAGAACACTGAAGCTTTCTTT
CDR3 protein: CASSPGQENTEAFF

D gene: -
J gene: TRBJ2-3
clone size: few
V gene: TRBV6-1
CDR3 DNA: TGTGCCAGCAGTGAAGCTGCGGGCCTCGCAGATACGCAGTATTTT
CDR3 protein: CASSEAAGLADTQYF

D gene: TRBD1
J gene: TRBJ1-2
clone size: -
V gene: TRBV7-9
CDR3 DNA: TGTGCCAGCAGCTTAGGCTTCAGGGGGCAGGACTATGGCTACACCTTC
CDR3 protein: CASSLGFRGQDYGYTF

D gene: -
J gene: TRBJ1-1
clone size: -
V gene: TRBV5-6
CDR3 DNA: TGTGCCAGCAGCTTTGTTGGACCCCGCACTGAAGCTTTCTTT
CDR3 protein: CASSFVGPRTEAFF

D gene: TRBD1
J gene: TRBJ2-1
clone size: -
V gene: TRBV5-1
CDR3 DNA: TGCGCCAGCAGATCCACCGCAGGGGGCAATGAGCAGTTCTTC
CDR3 protein: CASRSTAGGNEQFF

D gene: -
J gene: TRBJ2-5
clone size: once
V gene: TRBV6-5
CDR3 DNA: TGTGCCAGCAGTTACTCGATACCCCAGCAAGAGACCCAGTACTTC
CDR3 protein: CASSYSIPQQETQYF

D gene: -
J gene: TRBJ2-2
clone size: -
V gene: TRBV7-8
CDR3 DNA: TGTGCCAGCAGGTTGGGGAACACCGGGGAGCTGTTTTTT
CDR3 protein: CASRLGNTGELFF

D gene: -
J gene: TRBJ2-7
clone size: -
V gene: TRBV30
CDR3 DNA: TGTGCCTGGAGTATACAGGAGTGGGTAAAGCAGTACTTC
CDR3 protein: CAWSIQEWVKQYF

D gene: -
J gene: TRBJ1-1
clone size: -
V gene: TRBV2
CDR3 DNA: TGTGCCAGCAGTGTTGCAGGTTTGAACACTGAAGCTTTCTTT
CDR3 protein: CASSVAGLNTEAFF

D gene: -
J gene: TRBJ1-6
clone size: -
V gene: TRBV5-5
CDR3 DNA: TGTGCCAGCAGCTTGTCGGCGGCTGTGAATTCACCCCTCCACTTT
CDR3 protein: CASSLSAAVNSPLHF

D gene: -
J gene: TRBJ1-4
clone size: -
V gene: TRBV4-3
CDR3 DNA: TGCGCCAGCAGCCCCCCGATCGGCTCGGATGAAAAACTGTTTTTT
CDR3 protein: CASSPPIGSDEKLFF

D gene: -
J gene: TRBJ1-1
clone size: -
V gene: TRBV15
CDR3 DNA: TGTGCCACCGGGAAAGGAGACACTGAAGCTTTCTTT
CDR3 protein: CATGKGDTEAFF

D gene: -
J gene: TRBJ1-1
clone size: -
V gene: TRBV5-1
CDR3 DNA: TGCGCCAGCAGCTTGTTGGGGGGGAGGATGATGGCTGAAGCTTTCTTT
CDR3 protein: CASSLLGGRMMAEAFF

D gene: -
J gene: TRBJ2-6
clone size: -
V gene: TRBV11-3
CDR3 DNA: TGTGCCAGCAGCACCCTTGCGGCCTCTGGGGCCAACGTCCTGACTTTC
CDR3 protein: CASSTLAASGANVLTF

D gene: -
J gene: TRBJ1-2
clone size: -
V gene: TRBV11-2
CDR3 DNA: TGTGCCAGCAGCACCCGAACGTTGGTCTCCTATGGCCACACCTTC
CDR3 protein: CASSTRTLVSYGHTF

D gene: -
J gene: TRBJ1-3
clone size: -
V gene: TRBV5-4
CDR3 DNA: TGTGCCAGCAGCTTAACAGGGCCCTCTGGAAACACCATATATTTT
CDR3 protein: CASSLTGPSGNTIYF

D gene: -
J gene: TRBJ1-1
clone size: -
V gene: TRBV6-6
CDR3 DNA: TGTGCCAGCAGTTACGCGACAGGTAAAAACACTGAAGCTTTCTTT
CDR3 protein: CASSYATGKNTEAFF

D gene: -
J gene: TRBJ1-5
clone size: medium-sized
V gene: TRBV13
CDR3 DNA: TGTGCCAGCAGCTTAGGCAGGGCCCGCAATCAGCCCCAGCATTTT
CDR3 protein: CASSLGRARNQPQHF

D gene: -
J gene: TRBJ1-5
clone size: -
V gene: TRBV14
CDR3 DNA: TGTGCCAGCAGCCAATCGACCAATCAGCCCCAGCATTTT
CDR3 protein: CASSQSTNQPQHF

D gene: -
J gene: TRBJ2-1
clone size: -
V gene: TRBV10-3
CDR3 DNA: TGTGCCATTCAGGGGCCCGGCGGCCACAATGAGCAGTTCTTC
CDR3 protein: CAIQGPGGHNEQFF

D gene: TRBD1
J gene: TRBJ2-5
clone size: -
V gene: TRBV7-6
CDR3 DNA: TGTGCCAGCAGCGATCTGAGACAGGGGCAGAAGACCCAGTACTTC
CDR3 protein: CASSDLRQGQKTQYF

D gene: -
J gene: TRBJ2-1
clone size: -
V gene: TRBV18
CDR3 DNA: TGTGCCAGCTCACTCGACCAGGGCAATGAGCAGTTCTTC
CDR3 protein: CASSLDQGNEQFF

D gene: -
J gene: TRBJ1-1
clone size: once
V gene: TRBV11-2
CDR3 DNA: TGTGCCAGCAGCTTAGTAACTGGCACTGAAGCTTTCTTT
CDR3 protein: CASSLVTGTEAFF

D gene: -
J gene: TRBJ1-1
clone size: -
V gene: TRBV29-1
CDR3 DNA: TGCAGCGTTGTCGGGGAGAACACTGAAGCTTTCTTT
CDR3 protein: CSVVGENTEAFF

D gene: -
J gene: TRBJ1-4
clone size: -
V gene: TRBV2
CDR3 DNA: TGTGCCAGCAGTGAAGGCGCAGTGCAACTGTTTTTT
CDR3 protein: CASSEGAVQLFF

D gene: -
J gene: TRBJ2-1
clone size: -
V gene: TRBV5-4
CDR3 DNA: TGTGCCAGCAGCTTGGACGGGGGCGCAATAGGAGCTGACAACAATGAGCAGTTCTTC
CDR3 protein: CASSLDGGAIGADNNEQFF

D gene: -
J gene: TRBJ1-1
clone size: -
V gene: TRBV11-1
CDR3 DNA: TGTGCCAGCAGCCCAGAGGCTGGCAGAAGGACTGAAGCTTTCTTT
CDR3 protein: CASSPEAGRRTEAFF

D gene: TRBD2
J gene: TRBJ2-1
clone size: -
V gene: TRBV18
CDR3 DNA: TGTGCCAGCTCAGATCTAGCGGGGGGGCCGTTTGAGCAGTTCTTC
CDR3 protein: CASSDLAGGPFEQFF

D gene: -
J gene: TRBJ2-1
clone size: -
V gene: TRBV19
CDR3 DNA: TGTGCCAGTAGTAGAGGGGGTACTACGGGGGAGCAGTTCTTC
CDR3 protein: CASSRGGTTGEQFF

D gene: -
J gene: TRBJ1-5
clone size: -
V gene: TRBV19
CDR3 DNA: TGTGCCAGTAGACAGAAAGGGAGCAATCAGCCCCAGCATTTT
CDR3 protein: CASRQKGSNQPQHF

D gene: -
J gene: TRBJ2-1
clone size: -
V gene: TRBV2
CDR3 DNA: TGTGCCAGCAGTGAAGCGCTTATTGGGGGATACAATGAGCAGTTCTTC
CDR3 protein: CASSEALIGGYNEQFF

D gene: TRBD1
J gene: TRBJ2-5
clone size: -
V gene: TRBV2
CDR3 DNA: TGTGCCAGCAAAAGGACAGGGGGTTCGGCGGAGACCCAGTACTTC
CDR3 protein: CASKRTGGSAETQYF

D gene: -
J gene: TRBJ1-3
clone size: -
V gene: TRBV7-6
CDR3 DNA: TGTGCCAGCAGCCCAGGCGCAGGACTCTCCGGAAACACCATATATTTT
CDR3 protein: CASSPGAGLSGNTIYF

D gene: TRBD2
J gene: TRBJ2-1
clone size: -
V gene: TRBV5-4
CDR3 DNA: TGTGCCAGCAGACTACGAGCGGGGGCCTACAATGAGCAGTTCTTC
CDR3 protein: CASRLRAGAYNEQFF

D gene: TRBD2
J gene: TRBJ2-3
clone size: -
V gene: TRBV2
CDR3 DNA: TGTGCCAGCATGCTCGGCGGGCTAGCGGGGGGGGGCACAGATACGCAGTATTTT
CDR3 protein: CASMLGGLAGGGTDTQYF

D gene: -
J gene: TRBJ2-2
clone size: few
V gene: TRBV5-4
CDR3 DNA: TGTGCCAGCAGCTTGGACCCGAACACCGGGGAGCTGTTTTTT
CDR3 protein: CASSLDPNTGELFF

D gene: TRBD2
J gene: TRBJ2-3
clone size: -
V gene: TRBV27
CDR3 DNA: TGTGCCAGCAGTTTGGCGGGGGTTCACACAGATACGCAGTATTTT
CDR3 protein: CASSLAGVHTDTQYF

D gene: -
J gene: TRBJ2-7
clone size: -
V gene: TRBV5-6
CDR3 DNA: TGTGCCAGCAGTCGGACCTACGAGCAGTACTTC
CDR3 protein: CASSRTYEQYF

D gene: -
J gene: TRBJ1-2
clone size: -
V gene: TRBV28
CDR3 DNA: TGTGCCAGCAGTTTCCCAGGTTTTTTCTATGGCTACACCTTC
CDR3 protein: CASSFPGFFYGYTF